This T cell receptor (beta chain) was retrieved from a study of T cells in Graves' hyperthyroidism and ophthalmopathy. Thyroid ultrasound and orbital computed tomography, with clinical symptoms and serum thyroxine and TRAb, informed diagnoses. Using RNA transcripts as the source, TCR beta CDR3 regions were amplified. TCR CDR3 regions were first amplified by RT-PCR with HTBI primers. Via MiXCR, TCRdb re-called the multiplex PCR reads, giving one row per CDR3 protein. The sample holds 400,000 to 550,000 distinct CDR3 sequences, roughly an eighth seen once. The CDR3 totals 16 residues. Losses at the gene ends were 4 bases for V and 3 bases for J; bases not matched to a gene: 6. The germline V gene encodes CDR1 WNHNN and CDR2 SYGVQD (reference sequence).

This receptor was taken from a woman under 30 with Graves' hyperthyroidism. Sequencing input: blood. V gene TRBV10-1 combines with J gene TRBJ2-5; TRBD2 agrees at 12 bases. Here the CDR3 reads CASSVTSGGGKETQYF. Here the CDR3 DNA reads TGCGCCAGCAGTGTGACTAGCGGGGGAGGCAAAGAGACCCAGTACTTC.